These 25 T cell receptor beta chains came from one sample sequenced in a study of beta chain features in type 1 diabetes. Isolated RNA was reverse transcribed in full, so expressed TCRB transcripts were sequenced. Data came from immunoSEQ multiplex PCR; TCRdb stores just in-frame clones and leaves some out. The data show hundreds of thousands of clones, about an eighth seen once. Sequenced: naive CD4+ T cells from blood. The receptors were gathered from a young woman in good health.

V usage is TRBV9 and J usage is TRBJ2-3; 7 nucleotides line up with TRBD1. The CDR3 extends over 15 amino acids. The germline V gene has CDR1 SGDLS and CDR2 YYNGEE. V dropped 4 bases and J dropped 0; count of bases not matched to a gene: 5. The CDR3: CASSTRQGSTDTQYF. The CDR3 DNA follows: TGTGCCAGCAGCACCCGACAGGGAAGCACAGATACGCAGTATTTT.

The rearrangement joins TRBV2 to TRBJ2-2; D is uncertain. Germline CDR1 is SNHLY and CDR2 is FYNNEI. This CDR3 is 13 amino acids long. The germline V and J ends were trimmed by 7 bases and 3 bases, with 9 bases remaining between them. The CDR3 coding sequence is TGTGCCAGCACGGCAGACTACACCGGGGAGCTGTTTTTT. This gives the protein CASTADYTGELFF.

The chain links TRBV4-3 to TRBJ2-3, with TRBD2 matching 7 bases. Trimming at V came to 4 bases and at J to 0 bases, leaving 7 bases not matched to a gene. Germline V gene lookup returns CDR1 LGHNA and CDR2 YSLEER. This CDR3 has 16 amino acids. CDR3 DNA sequence: TGCGCCAGCAGCCCCCTGGCGGGAGCAAGCACAGATACGCAGTATTTT. This translates into CASSPLAGASTDTQYF.

The genes are TRBV20-1 and TRBJ2-1; D is undetermined. V was cut by 3 bases and J by 6 bases, with 6 bases left in between. CDR3 size: 11 residues. Germline CDR1 and CDR2: DFQATT and SNEGSKA (reference sequence). The CDR3 coding sequence is TGCAGTGCTAGCTGGCGCAATGAGCAGTTCTTC. It encodes CSASWRNEQFF.

This clone was detected a few times. The chain couples TRBV29-1 to TRBJ1-4; possibly TRBD1 for D (6 bases). The CDR3 contains 15 residues. The V gene's germline CDR1 is SQVTM and CDR2 ANQGSEA. The V end lost 7 bases, the J end lost 2 bases, and 17 bases lay between the germline ends. The CDR3 spells CSAGGSRSTNEKLFF. CDR3 nucleotide sequence: TGCAGCGCGGGGGGCAGTCGGTCGACTAATGAAAAACTGTTTTTT. Using reference TRBV29-1 and TRBJ1-4 for the parts outside the CDR3, the full variable domain is SAVISQKPSRDICQRGTSLTIQCQVDSQVTMMFWYRQQPGQSLTLIATANQGSEATYESGFVIDKFPISRPNLTFSTLTVSNMSPEDSSIYLCSAGGSRSTNEKLFFGSGTQLSVL.

The chain employs TRBV7-9 and TRBJ2-6; D not certain. CDR1 SEHNR and CDR2 FQNEAQ come from the germline V gene (reference sequence). The CDR3 consists of 15 residues. Deletions cut 3 bases from V and 1 base from J, with 7 bases between. In DNA, the CDR3 is TGTGCCAGCAGCTTCTTCGGTTCTGGGGCCAACGTCCTGACTTTC. The encoded protein is CASSFFGSGANVLTF.

This chain connects TRBV6-6 to TRBJ2-7, with TRBD1 matching over 11 bases. The CDR3 has 15 residues. With V trimmed by 5 bases and J by 7 bases, 10 bases remained unmatched. CDR1 and CDR2 (germline): MNHNY, SVGAGI (reference sequence). DNA for the CDR3: TGTGCCAGCAGTCCGGACAGGGGGCGCGATCGGGAGCAGTACTTC. Translated: CASSPDRGRDREQYF.

The chain has TRBV19 and TRBJ1-5; D remains ambiguous. The CDR3 spans 13 residues. The germline V gene has CDR1 LNHDA and CDR2 SQIVND (reference sequence). The V gene lost 0 bases and the J gene lost 6 bases, with 6 bases spanning the gap. The CDR3 DNA reads as TGTGCCAGTAGTATAGATTCGGCTCAGCCCCAGCATTTT. It encodes CASSIDSAQPQHF.

This clone was observed a handful of times. This rearrangement joins TRBV19 to TRBJ1-5; tentatively, D is TRBD1 (5 bases). V was clipped by 5 bases and J by 6 bases, with 11 bases between them. The CDR3 sequence is 13 residues long. The germline gives CDR1 LNHDA, CDR2 SQIVND (reference sequence). In DNA form, the CDR3 reads TGTGCCAGTAGTCCCGACAGAGGTCAGCCCCAGCATTTT. Its protein is CASSPDRGQPQHF.

V and J are TRBV11-2 and TRBJ2-4; D is perhaps TRBD1 or TRBD2 (6 bases each). The V and J ends lost 1 base and 5 bases respectively, with 9 bases between them. The germline gives CDR1 SGHAT, CDR2 FQNNGV. The CDR3 totals 14 residues. This CDR3 is CASSLAGAENIQYF. The CDR3 nucleotides are TGTGCCAGCAGCTTAGCGGGGGCCGAAAACATTCAGTACTTC.

V and J are TRBV30 and TRBJ2-7; TRBD2 agrees at 13 bases. The CDR3 runs 17 residues. Germline V gene data show CDR1 as GTSNPN and CDR2 as SVGIG (reference sequence). Trimming cost V 3 bases and J 5 bases; bases outside gene matches: 13. CDR3 protein: CAWSLWRTSGSFDEQYF. The CDR3 DNA sequence: TGTGCCTGGAGCCTTTGGCGGACTAGCGGGAGTTTCGACGAGCAGTACTTC.

This clone was counted a few times. V usage is TRBV28 and J usage is TRBJ2-7, with TRBD1 matching over 7 bases. Per the germline V gene, CDR1 is MDHEN and CDR2 is SYDVKM. V lost 6 bases and J lost 3; bases outside the gene matches: 8. The CDR3 sequence is 14 residues long. The CDR3 region has the DNA TGTGCCAGCAGCATCCCGGGACAGATCTACGAGCAGTACGTC. Translation gives CASSIPGQIYEQYV.

This clone occurred a few times. The chain links TRBV14 to TRBJ1-6; D not certain. The CDR3 consists of 12 residues. The germline V gene encodes CDR1 SGHDN and CDR2 FVKESK. V was shortened by 1 base and J by 10 bases, with 5 bases between the two germline ends. The CDR3, as DNA: TGTGCCAGCAGCCAAGTGGGCTCACCCCTCCACTTT. Translation gives CASSQVGSPLHF.

The chain combines TRBV25-1 with TRBJ1-2, with TRBD1 identical over 8 bases. The ends lost 5 bases at V and 5 bases at J; junction bases unmatched: 16. The CDR3 contains 17 residues. CDR1 is MGHDK, CDR2 SYGVNS, per germline. This CDR3 reads CASSSRTGSSFGYGYTF. In nucleotides, the CDR3 is TGTGCCAGCAGTTCACGGACAGGGAGCTCCTTTGGTTATGGCTACACCTTC.

In this sample, this clone turned up a few times. A much larger clone lies a single base off, so this may be a read error. Other DNA sequences of this sample code for an identical CDR3. V and J are TRBV7-2 and TRBJ2-3; no clear D gene. Germline V gene sequence: CDR1 SGHTA, CDR2 FQGNSA. There are 11 residues in the CDR3. Trimming removed 5 bases at V and 5 bases at J, with 5 bases between. This chain's CDR3 is CASSQRDTQYF. CDR3 bases: TGTGCCAGCAGCCAAAGAGATACGCAGTATTTT.

This clone has only a few counts. This chain links TRBV25-1 with TRBJ2-1; 11 bases align to TRBD2. The germline V gene encodes CDR1 MGHDK and CDR2 SYGVNS. The CDR3 is 14 amino acids. Losses at the gene ends were 5 bases for V and 4 bases for J; bases not matched to a gene: 1. The CDR3 nucleotides read TGTGCCAGCAGTAGGACTAGCGGGTACAATGAGCAGTTCTTC. This gives the protein CASSRTSGYNEQFF. Full variable domain (remainder filled in from reference TRBV25-1 and TRBJ2-1): EADIYQTPRYLVIGTGKKITLECSQTMGHDKMYWYQQDPGMELHLIHYSYGVNSTEKGDLSSESTVSRIRTEHFPLTLESARPSHTSQYLCASSRTSGYNEQFFGPGTRLTVL.

In this sample, this clone turned up a few times. V gene TRBV7-2 combines with J gene TRBJ2-3; no definite D call. This CDR3 has 14 residues. V was trimmed by 1 base and J by 1 base, leaving 6 bases between them. Germline assignment: CDR1 SGHTA and CDR2 FQGNSA. Here the CDR3 reads CASSLGIGTDTQYF. The CDR3 DNA reads as TGTGCCAGCAGCTTAGGGATCGGCACAGATACGCAGTATTTT.

The chain carries TRBV29-1 and TRBJ2-1; D is perhaps TRBD1 (6 bases). V gave up 3 bases and J gave up 6 bases, with 18 bases separating them. Germline CDR1 reads SQVTM; CDR2 reads ANQGSEA. This CDR3 has 15 residues. This chain's CDR3 is CSVDQGQLVLNEQFF. Written as DNA, the CDR3 is TGCAGCGTTGACCAAGGACAGCTAGTCCTCAATGAGCAGTTCTTC.

The V and J genes are TRBV4-1 and TRBJ2-6; D may correspond to TRBD1 or TRBD2 (8 bases each). The CDR3 is 18 residues long. V was trimmed by 5 bases and J by 1 base, leaving 18 bases between them. The V gene's germline CDR1 is MGHRA and CDR2 YSYEKL. CDR3 sequence (DNA): TGCGCCAGCAGCACCGTCGGGAGGGACAGGTCTGGGGCCAACGTCCTGACTTTC. Translating gives CASSTVGRDRSGANVLTF.

The chain combines TRBV18 with TRBJ2-1, with 10 bases aligning to TRBD2. CDR1 is KGHSH, CDR2 LQKENI, per germline. V lost 4 bases, J lost 3 bases, and 3 bases stayed unmatched. The CDR3 is made up of 15 amino acids. The CDR3 DNA is TGTGCCAGCTCACTTCTAGCGGGGGACTACAATGAGCAGTTCTTC. This gives the protein CASSLLAGDYNEQFF. The full variable domain, with the rest looked up from reference TRBV18 and TRBJ2-1, is NAGVMQNPRHLVRRRGQEARLRCSPMKGHSHVYWYRQLPEEGLKFMVYLQKENIIDESGMPKERFSAEFPKEGPSILRIQQVVRGDSAAYFCASSLLAGDYNEQFFGPGTRLTVL.

The V gene is TRBV10-3, the J gene TRBJ1-4, with D uncertain. The CDR3 loop spans 14 amino acids. V gave up 10 bases and J gave up 8 bases, with 20 bases separating them. CDR1 is ENHRY and CDR2 is SYGVKD in the germline V gene. The chain's CDR3 is CATATTEEREKLFF. DNA of the CDR3: TGTGCCACCGCCACCACAGAGGAACGGGAAAAACTGTTTTTT.

A few counts support this clone. The chain uses TRBV2 and TRBJ2-5; either TRBD1 or TRBD2 may supply D (5 bases each). Germline CDR1 reads SNHLY; CDR2 reads FYNNEI. Trimming pared 8 bases from V and 7 bases from J, leaving 20 bases between. The CDR3 has 14 residues. CDR3 nucleotide sequence: TGTGCCAGCTCCGAAGCGGCAGGGAGCACGACCCAGTACTTC. Translating gives CASSEAAGSTTQYF.

This clone was detected only a few times. The chain links TRBV16 to TRBJ2-7; 14 nucleotides line up with TRBD2. The J segment lost 6 bases and the V segment lost 4 bases, leaving 5 bases of the junction unmatched. From germline, CDR1 is KGHSY and CDR2 FQNENV. There are 15 residues in the CDR3. DNA for the CDR3: TGTGCCAGCAGCCGGGGACTAGCGGGAGCGGGCGAGCAGTACTTC. As protein: CASSRGLAGAGEQYF.

This clone was observed a few times. The chain uses TRBV15 and TRBJ2-3, with D perhaps given as TRBD1 or TRBD2 (5 bases each). V was trimmed by 0 bases and J by 4 bases, leaving 11 bases between them. This CDR3 is 15 amino acids long. Germline loops: CDR1 LNHNV, CDR2 YYDKDF (reference sequence). The CDR3 DNA follows: TGTGCCACCAGCAGAGATGTTTCGGGGCCAGATACGCAGTATTTT. It yields the protein CATSRDVSGPDTQYF. Based on the CDR3 plus reference TRBV15 and TRBJ2-3, the full variable domain is DAMVIQNPRYQVTQFGKPVTLSCSQTLNHNVMYWYQQKSSQAPKLLFHYYDKDFNNEADTPDNFQSRRPNTSFCFLDIRSPGLGDTAMYLCATSRDVSGPDTQYFGPGTRLTVL.

This clone was seen a handful of times. The same CDR3 also results from other DNA sequences found in this sample. This rearrangement joins TRBV29-1 to TRBJ1-2; maybe TRBD1 (6 bases). This CDR3 has 10 amino acids. The V end lost 3 bases, the J end lost 8 bases, and 7 bases lay between the germline ends. The germline gives CDR1 SQVTM, CDR2 ANQGSEA. The CDR3 reads CSVEGGGYTF. CDR3 nucleotides: TGCAGCGTTGAGGGGGGCGGCTACACCTTC. Using reference TRBV29-1 and TRBJ1-2 for the parts outside the CDR3, the full variable domain is SAVISQKPSRDICQRGTSLTIQCQVDSQVTMMFWYRQQPGQSLTLIATANQGSEATYESGFVIDKFPISRPNLTFSTLTVSNMSPEDSSIYLCSVEGGGYTFGSGTRLTVV.